A single sample is the source of the 18 T cell receptor beta chains below, sequenced in a study of shared clonotypes between healthy human individuals. Using immunoSEQ multiplex PCR, the repertoire was profiled, and TCRdb retains in-frame clones only, with some absent. Among hundreds of thousands of clones listed, almost 97% were seen once. The sequenced sample was naive CD4+ T cells sorted from blood. Subset given: CD45RA+ positively selected. The receptors derive from a woman aged 30 to 39 in good health.

The chain couples TRBV19 to TRBJ1-5; the D is unclear. The CDR3 has 16 amino acids. V lost 1 base, J lost 4 bases, and 14 bases lay in between. Per the germline V gene, CDR1 is LNHDA and CDR2 is SQIVND (reference sequence). The chain's CDR3 is CASSIGTADNNQPQHF. CDR3 DNA sequence: TGTGCCAGTAGTATAGGCACGGCCGATAATAATCAGCCCCAGCATTTT.

The chain couples TRBV15 to TRBJ1-5, with no clear D. V lost 0 bases, J lost 1 base, and 13 bases lay in between. Germline lookup yields CDR1 LNHNV and CDR2 YYDKDF (reference sequence). The CDR3 has 17 amino acids. The DNA of the CDR3 is TGTGCCACCAGCAGAGATCAAGGCACAGTGAGCAATCAGCCCCAGCATTTT. This gives the protein CATSRDQGTVSNQPQHF. The whole variable domain, filled in from reference TRBV15 and TRBJ1-5, reads DAMVIQNPRYQVTQFGKPVTLSCSQTLNHNVMYWYQQKSSQAPKLLFHYYDKDFNNEADTPDNFQSRRPNTSFCFLDIRSPGLGDTAMYLCATSRDQGTVSNQPQHFGDGTRLSIL.

This chain connects TRBV5-1 to TRBJ2-7, with D perhaps TRBD2 (6 bases). Deletions cut 4 bases from V and 0 bases from J, with 11 bases between. The length of the CDR3 is 14 residues. In germline, CDR1 is SGHRS, CDR2 YFSETQ. The CDR3 region is CASSVAASSYEQYF. Written as DNA, the CDR3 is TGCGCCAGCAGCGTAGCGGCTAGCTCCTACGAGCAGTACTTC.

The chain employs TRBV6-1 and TRBJ1-5; the D gene is possibly TRBD1 (5 bases). The CDR3 runs to 13 residues. Between the trimmed V and J ends, which lost 4 bases and 5 bases, there was a span of 9 bases. Germline CDR1 and CDR2: MNHNS and SASEGT. CDR3 DNA: TGTGCCAGCAGTGGACTGGGGGATCAGCCCCAGCATTTT. The encoded protein is CASSGLGDQPQHF.

This chain connects TRBV6-6 to TRBJ2-1; no clear D gene. The CDR3 has 13 residues. The ends were cut back, 0 bases at V and 9 bases at J, with 9 bases in the middle. Germline V CDR1 and CDR2: MNHNY, SVGAGI (reference sequence). The CDR3 sequence: CASSYSYGSEQFF. The CDR3 region has the DNA TGTGCCAGCAGTTACTCCTACGGTTCTGAGCAGTTCTTC.

The genes are TRBV29-1 and TRBJ2-7, with 10 bases that match TRBD1. The CDR3 consists of 13 residues. Germline V gives CDR1 SQVTM, CDR2 ANQGSEA. V dropped 7 bases and J dropped 4; count of bases not matched to a gene: 7. The CDR3 protein is CSASGTGVYEQYF. The CDR3 DNA follows: TGCAGCGCGTCCGGGACAGGGGTTTACGAGCAGTACTTC.

DNA of the CDR3: TGTGCCAGCGGTACTTTGATCCTAGATGGGCAGTACTTC. This encodes CASGTLILDGQYF. The rearrangement joins TRBV28 to TRBJ2-7; D remains unclear. The CDR3 sequence is 13 residues long. Germline V gene data show CDR1 as MDHEN and CDR2 as SYDVKM. The ends were cut back, 8 bases at V and 9 bases at J, with 20 bases in the middle.

The rearrangement uses TRBV28 and TRBJ2-7; no clear D. Germline values: CDR1 MDHEN, CDR2 SYDVKM. The CDR3 contains 13 residues. V was cut by 2 bases and J by 5 bases, with 10 bases left in between. In nucleotides, the CDR3 is TGTGCCAGCAGTTTAGGGCCTTTAAACGAGCAGTACTTC. Translated, it gives CASSLGPLNEQYF.

The chain has TRBV6-6 and TRBJ2-1; D unclear. The V end was cut by 2 bases, the J end by 4 bases, with 9 bases between. Germline V gives CDR1 MNHNY, CDR2 SVGAGI (reference sequence). The CDR3 spans 14 residues. This CDR3 is CASSYQYQYNEQFF. The CDR3 DNA reads as TGTGCCAGCAGTTACCAGTACCAGTACAATGAGCAGTTCTTC.

The chain combines TRBV25-1 with TRBJ2-5, with D unclear. V was trimmed by 6 bases and J by 2 bases, leaving 10 bases between them. Germline V gene lookup returns CDR1 MGHDK and CDR2 SYGVNS. This CDR3 comprises 13 residues. The CDR3 bases are TGTGCCAGCAGGTCAGAGAATCAAGAGACCCAGTACTTC. Translated: CASRSENQETQYF.

V is TRBV28 and J is TRBJ1-3, with D uncertain. Germline V gene sequence: CDR1 MDHEN, CDR2 SYDVKM. V lost 2 bases and J lost 1, with 9 bases in between. The CDR3 is 15 amino acids. The CDR3 loop reads CASSLQRRSGNTIYF. The CDR3 nucleotides are TGTGCCAGCAGTTTACAGCGAAGATCTGGAAACACCATATATTTT.

In this sample, this clone turned up once. The gene calls are TRBV6-5 and TRBJ1-1, with 8 bases fitting TRBD1. V dropped 2 bases and J dropped 1; count of bases not matched to a gene: 3. Germline lookup yields CDR1 MNHEY and CDR2 SVGAGI. The CDR3 spans 15 residues. DNA for the CDR3: TGTGCCAGCAGTTACCACGGGACAGGGAACACTGAAGCTTTCTTT. Its protein product is CASSYHGTGNTEAFF.

The chain employs TRBV10-1 and TRBJ1-1; unclear D gene. CDR1 and CDR2 (germline): WNHNN, SYGVQD (reference sequence). This CDR3 has 13 amino acids. V shed 0 bases and J shed 6 bases, with 8 bases lying between them. The CDR3 DNA follows: TGCGCCAGCAGTGAGTCGAGGCAGTCTGAAGCTTTCTTT. Its translation is CASSESRQSEAFF.

The gene calls are TRBV28 and TRBJ1-2, with TRBD1 as a possible D gene (5 bases). CDR1 and CDR2 from the germline V gene are MDHEN and SYDVKM. Trimming stripped 2 bases from V and 8 bases from J, with 15 bases between. This CDR3 contains 14 residues. The CDR3 loop reads CASSLHGASEGYTF. CDR3 sequence (DNA): TGTGCCAGCAGTTTACACGGGGCATCGGAAGGCTACACCTTC.

The chain is built from TRBV5-4 and TRBJ2-3; D is possibly TRBD2 (6 bases). The length of the CDR3 is 15 residues. Per germline, CDR1 SGHNT and CDR2 YYREEE (reference sequence). Trimming removed 0 bases from V and 1 base from J, with 9 bases in between. CDR3 residues: CASSLALARTDTQYF. The CDR3 region has the DNA TGTGCCAGCAGCTTGGCCCTAGCGCGCACAGATACGCAGTATTTT.

J is TRBJ2-7 and V is TRBV11-2; 8 bases fit TRBD2. The CDR3 length is 14 residues. Germline-derived CDR1 and CDR2 are SGHAT and FQNNGV. V lost 5 bases, J lost 1 base, and 4 bases stayed unmatched. In DNA form, the CDR3 reads TGTGCCAGCAGCAACCGGGAGGGGTCCTACGAGCAGTACTTC. Amino acid sequence: CASSNREGSYEQYF.

This chain connects TRBV5-4 to TRBJ2-1, with 10 positions matching TRBD2. The CDR3 is made up of 16 amino acids. The trim removed 0 bases at V and 2 bases at J, leaving 2 bases unmatched. CDR1 is SGHNT and CDR2 is YYREEE in the germline V gene (reference sequence). CDR3 amino acids: CASSLGGTSAYNEQFF. The CDR3 coding sequence is TGTGCCAGCAGCTTGGGTGGGACTAGCGCCTACAATGAGCAGTTCTTC.

The V and J genes are TRBV5-1 and TRBJ2-2; 9 bases line up with TRBD1. Per germline, CDR1 SGHRS and CDR2 YFSETQ. The ends lost 7 bases at V and 7 bases at J; junction bases unmatched: 14. The CDR3 extends over 16 amino acids. CDR3: CASSWYRGQVVGELFF. The CDR3 region has the DNA TGCGCCAGCTCATGGTACAGGGGGCAAGTTGTCGGGGAGCTGTTTTTT.